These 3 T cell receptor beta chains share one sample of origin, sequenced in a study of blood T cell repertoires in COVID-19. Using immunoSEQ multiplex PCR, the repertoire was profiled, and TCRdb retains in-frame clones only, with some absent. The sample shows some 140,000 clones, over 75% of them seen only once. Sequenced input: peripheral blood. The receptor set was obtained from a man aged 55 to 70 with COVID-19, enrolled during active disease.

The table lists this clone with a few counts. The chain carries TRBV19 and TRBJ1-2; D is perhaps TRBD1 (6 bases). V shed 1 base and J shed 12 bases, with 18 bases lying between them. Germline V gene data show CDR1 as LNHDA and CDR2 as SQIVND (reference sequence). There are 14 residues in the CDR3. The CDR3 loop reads CASSIGGGGRADTF. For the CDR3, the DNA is TGTGCCAGTAGTATAGGAGGCGGGGGCAGAGCAGACACCTTC.

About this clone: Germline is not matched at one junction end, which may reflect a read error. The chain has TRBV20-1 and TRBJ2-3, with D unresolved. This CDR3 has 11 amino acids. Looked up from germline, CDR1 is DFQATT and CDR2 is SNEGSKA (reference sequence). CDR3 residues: CSARDVERLNF. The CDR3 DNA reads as TGCAGTGCTAGAGATGTGGAGCGATTGAATTTT.

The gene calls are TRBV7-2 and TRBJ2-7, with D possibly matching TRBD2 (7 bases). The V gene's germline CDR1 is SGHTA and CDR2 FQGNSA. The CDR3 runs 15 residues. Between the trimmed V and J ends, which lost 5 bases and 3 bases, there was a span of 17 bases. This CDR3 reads CASSPFGGPLYEQYF. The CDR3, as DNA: TGTGCCAGCAGCCCCTTCGGGGGGCCCCTCTACGAGCAGTACTTC.